The next 21 T cell receptor beta chains were all read from a single sample in a study of PD-1 blockade in mismatch repair-deficient tumors. The data were produced by immunoSEQ multiplex PCR, yet TCRdb's version contains in-frame clones alone and is incomplete. The sample shows some 15,000 clones, approximately 87% of them seen only once. The sequencing here drew on PBMCs, taken roughly 23 weeks after starting pembrolizumab. Receptors were obtained from an adult with mismatch repair-deficient cancer.

The J gene is TRBJ1-1, the V gene TRBV18; 7 bases line up with TRBD1. This CDR3 region has 15 residues. Germline V CDR1 and CDR2: KGHSH, LQKENI. The J segment lost 3 bases and the V segment lost 3 bases, leaving 7 bases of the junction unmatched. CDR3 in DNA: TGTGCCAGCTCACCGAGACAGGGTCCGGACACTGAAGCTTTCTTT. It specifies CASSPRQGPDTEAFF.

The chain uses TRBV9 and TRBJ2-3, with 7 bases identical to TRBD1. CDR3 length equals 15 residues. The junction had 5 bases not matched to a gene; V was cut back by 3 bases and J by 1 base. The V gene's germline CDR1 is SGDLS and CDR2 YYNGEE. The CDR3 nucleotides read TGTGCCAGCAGCGGGGGAGACAGGGGCACAGATACGCAGTATTTT. It translates to CASSGGDRGTDTQYF.

The chain employs TRBV5-4 and TRBJ2-2; TRBD2 matches at 7 bases. Germline CDR1 is SGHNT and CDR2 is YYREEE (reference sequence). The CDR3 is 15 amino acids. V shed 3 bases and J 1 base; nucleotides not matched to a gene: 3. CDR3 in DNA: TGTGCCAGCAGCTCCCTAGCGGTGAACACCGGGGAGCTGTTTTTT. Amino acid sequence: CASSSLAVNTGELFF.

The CDR3 reads CASSLVGQGETQYF. In DNA, the CDR3 is TGCGCCAGCAGCTTGGTTGGACAGGGTGAGACCCAGTACTTC. The chain has TRBV5-1 and TRBJ2-5; 8 nucleotides align to TRBD1. J gave up 5 bases and V 0 bases, and 3 bases lay outside the gene matches. The CDR3 loop spans 14 amino acids. Looked up from germline, CDR1 is SGHRS and CDR2 is YFSETQ. Full variable domain (rest looked up from reference TRBV5-1 and TRBJ2-5): KAGVTQTPRYLIKTRGQQVTLSCSPISGHRSVSWYQQTPGQGLQFLFEYFSETQRNKGNFPGRFSGRQFSNSRSEMNVSTLELGDSALYLCASSLVGQGETQYFGPGTRLLVL.

This rearrangement joins TRBV5-1 to TRBJ2-1; 7 nucleotides align to TRBD2. Germline CDR1 is SGHRS and CDR2 is YFSETQ. V dropped 4 bases and J dropped 2; count of bases not matched to a gene: 6. This CDR3 is built from 15 residues. This chain's CDR3 is CASSRGSHTYNEQFF. CDR3 nucleotides: TGCGCCAGCAGCCGCGGGAGTCACACCTACAATGAGCAGTTCTTC.

The J gene is TRBJ1-6, the V gene TRBV30; TRBD1 matches at 10 bases. J was trimmed by 8 bases and V by 0 bases; bases with no gene match: 4. Germline CDR1 GTSNPN, CDR2 SVGIG (reference sequence). The CDR3 is made up of 15 amino acids. The CDR3 DNA reads TGTGCCTGGAGTGTCGCCGGGACAGGGGATTCACCCCTCCACTTT. The encoded protein is CAWSVAGTGDSPLHF.

The CDR3 spells CASSDRVKNTEAFF. The CDR3 DNA reads TGTGCCAGCAGCGACAGGGTAAAGAACACTGAAGCTTTCTTT. The chain has TRBV6-1 and TRBJ1-1; 7 bases are shared with TRBD1. The junction had 5 bases not matched to a gene; V was cut back by 6 bases and J by 1 base. The CDR3 spans 14 residues. Germline V gene sequence: CDR1 MNHNS, CDR2 SASEGT.

This sequence joins TRBV29-1 and TRBJ1-2; D remains unclear. Germline V gives CDR1 SQVTM, CDR2 ANQGSEA. Trimming took 4 bases from V and 4 from J, leaving 13 bases between them. The CDR3 covers 13 residues. The CDR3 region has the DNA TGCAGCGTTGTGAGCGGGGTGAGCTATGGCTACACCTTC. It is translated as CSVVSGVSYGYTF.

The genes are TRBV2 and TRBJ1-5, with D maybe TRBD1 (5 bases). V lost 4 bases and J lost 0, with 7 bases in between. The CDR3 runs to 14 residues. Looked up from germline, CDR1 is SNHLY and CDR2 is FYNNEI. CDR3 sequence: CASSARDSNQPQHF. The CDR3 coding sequence is TGTGCCAGCAGTGCCAGGGATAGCAATCAGCCCCAGCATTTT.

This clone was detected a few times. The rearrangement joins TRBV14 to TRBJ2-5; no clear D gene. The CDR3 is 15 residues long. Germline CDR1 is SGHDN and CDR2 is FVKESK. Trimming left V 1 base short and J 4 bases short, with 13 bases between. In DNA form, the CDR3 reads TGTGCCAGCAGCCAAGTGATGGGTCGGGTAGAGACCCAGTACTTC. Amino acids: CASSQVMGRVETQYF. Variable domain in full (rest from reference TRBV14 and TRBJ2-5): EAGVTQFPSHSVIEKGQTVTLRCDPISGHDNLYWYRRVMGKEIKFLLHFVKESKQDESGMPNNRFLAERTGGTYSTLKVQPAELEDSGVYFCASSQVMGRVETQYFGPGTRLLVL.

The chain combines TRBV2 with TRBJ2-3, with D possibly being TRBD1 (6 bases). The germline V gene encodes CDR1 SNHLY and CDR2 FYNNEI. Trimming cost V 7 bases and J 4 bases, with 15 bases left between them. This CDR3 contains 14 residues. This chain's CDR3 is CASNRASSADTQYF. CDR3 nucleotides: TGTGCCAGCAACAGGGCTAGCAGCGCAGATACGCAGTATTTT.

The genes are TRBV28 and TRBJ2-2, with D perhaps TRBD1 (5 bases). Germline assignment: CDR1 MDHEN and CDR2 SYDVKM. V was cut by 3 bases and J by 5 bases, with 10 bases left in between. The CDR3 totals 14 residues. The CDR3 DNA sequence: TGTGCCAGCAGTTTCCAGGGTTATACCGGGGAGCTGTTTTTT. The encoded protein is CASSFQGYTGELFF. Based on the CDR3 plus reference TRBV28 and TRBJ2-2, the full variable domain is DVKVTQSSRYLVKRTGEKVFLECVQDMDHENMFWYRQDPGLGLRLIYFSYDVKMKEKGDIPEGYSVSREKKERFSLILESASTNQTSMYLCASSFQGYTGELFFGEGSRLTVL.

The V call is TRBV5-6, the J call TRBJ2-4, with a weak D call TRBD2 (6 bases). The CDR3 spans 14 residues. Germline loops: CDR1 SGHDT, CDR2 YYEEEE. Trimming cost V 0 bases and J 5 bases, with 9 bases left between them. The CDR3 sequence: CASSLAGVENIQYF. The DNA of the CDR3 is TGTGCCAGCAGCTTGGCGGGAGTGGAAAACATTCAGTACTTC. Using reference TRBV5-6 and TRBJ2-4 for the parts outside the CDR3, the full variable domain is DAGVTQSPTHLIKTRGQQVTLRCSPKSGHDTVSWYQQALGQGPQFIFQYYEEEERQRGNFPDRFSGHQFPNYSSELNVNALLLGDSALYLCASSLAGVENIQYFGAGTRLSVL.

Worth noting for this clone: Other DNA sequences within the sample encode an identical CDR3. The chain joins TRBV7-2 to TRBJ2-1, with TRBD2 matching over 8 bases. The CDR3 is 15 amino acids. CDR1 and CDR2 (germline): SGHTA, FQGNSA. V lost 5 bases and J lost 0; bases outside the gene matches: 3. CDR3 in amino acids: CASSPSGSSYNEQFF. CDR3 DNA sequence: TGTGCCAGCAGCCCGAGCGGGAGCTCCTACAATGAGCAGTTCTTC.

This chain uses TRBV5-4 with TRBJ1-4; the D is unclear. Trimming left V 4 bases short and J 3 bases short, with 13 bases between. The CDR3 is 15 residues long. CDR1 and CDR2 from the germline V gene are SGHNT and YYREEE (reference sequence). Here the CDR3 DNA reads TGTGCCAGCAGCCTCCGTGCAGCGTCTAATGAAAAACTGTTTTTT. This translates into CASSLRAASNEKLFF.

The rearrangement joins TRBV11-1 to TRBJ2-5; 13 bases align to TRBD2. V lost 8 bases to trimming and J lost 3 bases; unmatched junction nucleotides: 9. Germline-derived CDR1 and CDR2 are SGHAT and FQDESV (reference sequence). This CDR3 contains 16 residues. CDR3 nucleotide sequence: TGTGCCAGCTCGCCGAGGACTAGCGGGGGAGAAGAGACCCAGTACTTC. The encoded protein is CASSPRTSGGEETQYF.

The chain combines TRBV28 with TRBJ2-5, with a tentative D call TRBD2 (5 bases). This CDR3 is built from 12 residues. Germline V CDR1 and CDR2: MDHEN, SYDVKM. Trimming removed 4 bases at V and 5 bases at J, with 8 bases between. CDR3 coding DNA: TGTGCCAGCAGTTCGGGCGGGGAGACCCAGTACTTC. Protein sequence: CASSSGGETQYF.

This CDR3 reads CATSRAQGYDQPQHF. CDR3 sequence (DNA): TGTGCCACCAGCAGAGCCCAGGGGTACGACCAGCCCCAGCATTTT. The chain combines TRBV15 with TRBJ1-5, with a tentative D call TRBD1 (6 bases). Germline V gene data show CDR1 as LNHNV and CDR2 as YYDKDF (reference sequence). The CDR3 length is 15 residues. Trimming stripped 1 base from V and 7 bases from J, with 14 bases between.

With respect to this clone: Compared with germline, one end of the junction differs, possibly owing to a read error. V and J are TRBV11-3 and TRBJ2-3, with TRBD2 as a possible D gene (5 bases). The CDR3 is 12 residues long. Germline values: CDR1 SGHNT, CDR2 YENEEA. CDR3 in amino acids: CASSSESMEADF. In DNA, the CDR3 is TGTGCCAGCAGCTCGGAGTCGATGGAGGCGGATTTT.

V and J are TRBV21-1 and TRBJ2-3; no DNA check was done on the table's D call, TRBD2. TRBV21-1 is classified as a pseudogene. The CDR3 runs to 20 residues. CDR3 nucleotide sequence: TGTGCCAGCAGCAGGAGGGGACTAGCGGGATTGGAATCAACCACAGATACGCAGTATTTT. Translated, it gives CASSRRGLAGLESTTDTQYF.

V usage is TRBV29-1 and J usage is TRBJ1-2; TRBD1 matches 7 bases. Trimming cost V 4 bases and J 5 bases; bases outside gene matches: 4. The germline gives CDR1 SQVTM, CDR2 ANQGSEA. This CDR3 has 12 amino acids. The CDR3, as DNA: TGCAGCGTTGGGCAGGGGGGTTATGGCTACACCTTC. Translated, it gives CSVGQGGYGYTF.